This entry lists 30 T cell receptor beta chains sequenced from one sample in a study of blood T cell repertoires in COVID-19 (dated by TCRdb to the early 2020s). The receptor library was made with the immunoSEQ multiplex PCR assay. TCRdb stores this immuneACCESS table with in-frame sequences only. Part of the clones is absent; in the studies checked, under half of the shortfall reflects unresolved V genes, and no reason is known for the rest. This sample is represented by about 280,000 clones; 75% to 90% of them were singletons. In total, the top ten clones hold around 2.1% of the sample. Material: peripheral blood. The source is a woman in her thirties who had recovered from COVID-19.

This sequence joins TRBV7-8 and TRBJ1-6; perhaps TRBD1 as D (6 bases). The germline V gene has CDR1 SGHVS and CDR2 FQNEAQ. V shed 3 bases and J shed 5 bases, with 11 bases lying between them. There are 15 residues in the CDR3. CDR3 DNA sequence: TGTGCCAGCAGCTTCAGACAGGCTGATAATTCACCCCTCCACTTT. It encodes CASSFRQADNSPLHF.

The rearrangement uses TRBV11-2 and TRBJ2-7, with 8 bases aligning to TRBD2. After removal of 10 bases from V and 10 bases from J, the junction contained 12 bases not matched to a gene. From germline, CDR1 is SGHAT and CDR2 FQNNGV. The CDR3 extends over 12 amino acids. CDR3 region: CAIKGPGGEQYF. CDR3 DNA sequence: TGTGCCATCAAAGGTCCGGGGGGGGAACAGTACTTC. Complete variable domain (other parts from reference TRBV11-2 and TRBJ2-7): EAGVAQSPRYKIIEKRQSVAFWCNPISGHATLYWYQQILGQGPKLLIQFQNNGVVDDSQLPKDRFSAERLKGVDSTLKIQPAKLEDSAVYLCAIKGPGGEQYFGPGTRLTVT.

The chain recombines TRBV9 with TRBJ2-3; D gene uncertain. In germline, CDR1 is SGDLS, CDR2 YYNGEE. The CDR3 consists of 12 residues. Trimming took off 3 bases at V and 3 bases at J, with 5 bases between the two ends. The CDR3 DNA sequence: TGTGCCAGCAGCGGCGTTACAGATACGCAGTATTTT. Its translation is CASSGVTDTQYF.

This clone turned up a few times. Additional DNA sequences in this sample encode the identical CDR3. The V gene is TRBV5-4, the J gene TRBJ1-2; weak D call: TRBD1 (5 bases). This CDR3 region has 13 residues. Germline lookup yields CDR1 SGHNT and CDR2 YYREEE (reference sequence). The V and J ends lost 0 bases and 2 bases respectively, with 5 bases between them. The CDR3 DNA reads as TGTGCCAGCAGCTTGGACAGGAACTATGGCTACACCTTC. It yields the protein CASSLDRNYGYTF. Drawing the rest from reference TRBV5-4 and TRBJ1-2, the complete variable domain is ETGVTQSPTHLIKTRGQQVTLRCSSQSGHNTVSWYQQALGQGPQFIFQYYREEENGRGNFPPRFSGLQFPNYSSELNVNALELDDSALYLCASSLDRNYGYTFGSGTRLTVV.

The chain joins TRBV3-1 (or the pseudogene TRBV3-2) to TRBJ1-2, with D uncertain. V was clipped by 1 base and J by 2 bases, with 8 bases between them. CDR3 length: 14 residues. Germline V gives CDR1 LGHDT, CDR2 YNNKEL (reference sequence). The CDR3 here is CASSQGPGNYGYTF. The CDR3 DNA sequence: TGTGCCAGCAGCCAAGGTCCAGGCAACTATGGCTACACCTTC.

V is TRBV7-2 and J is TRBJ1-2, with D hard to call. The CDR3 extends over 13 amino acids. CDR1 SGHTA and CDR2 FQGNSA come from the germline V gene. Trimming pared 3 bases from V and 4 bases from J, leaving 9 bases between. CDR3 region: CASSLRGIYGYTF. CDR3 bases: TGTGCCAGCAGCTTGCGCGGAATCTATGGCTACACCTTC.

This chain joins TRBV24-1 and TRBJ1-2; the D gene is possibly TRBD1 (5 bases). Between the trimmed V and J ends, which lost 4 bases and 8 bases, there was a span of 22 bases. Per the germline V gene, CDR1 is KGHDR and CDR2 is SFDVKD. This CDR3 is built from 16 residues. CDR3 in amino acids: CATSDTRGGSFGGYTF. CDR3 coding DNA: TGTGCCACCAGTGACACGCGGGGCGGCAGTTTCGGCGGCTACACCTTC.

The CDR3 region is CASSLGSGGGQETQYF. The DNA of the CDR3 is TGTGCCAGCAGCTTAGGTAGCGGGGGGGGCCAAGAGACCCAGTACTTC. The chain links TRBV7-2 to TRBJ2-5; TRBD2 aligns across 11 bases. The CDR3 is 16 residues long. CDR1 and CDR2 from the germline V gene are SGHTA and FQGNSA. The V segment lost 1 base and the J segment 1 base; nucleotides outside the gene matches: 2.

V is TRBV10-3 and J is TRBJ2-2, with TRBD2 as a possible D gene (7 bases). The germline V and J ends were trimmed by 3 bases and 6 bases, with 17 bases remaining between them. Germline CDR1 is ENHRY and CDR2 is SYGVKD. The CDR3 totals 16 residues. DNA of the CDR3: TGTGCCATCAGTGACCCTAGGGGGGGGGCCCCCGGGGAGCTGTTTTTT. Its translation is CAISDPRGGAPGELFF.

V is TRBV3-1 (or the pseudogene TRBV3-2) and J is TRBJ1-2, with TRBD1 identical over 8 bases. Trimming took 0 bases from V and 5 from J; bases not matched to a gene: 5. The CDR3 has 15 amino acids. Germline V gives CDR1 LGHDT, CDR2 YNNKEL (reference sequence). The CDR3 sequence: CASSQEDRARYGYTF. DNA for the CDR3: TGTGCCAGCAGCCAAGAGGACAGGGCAAGGTATGGCTACACCTTC.

The V and J genes are TRBV15 and TRBJ1-4, with D possibly TRBD1 on 6 matching bases. Trimming cost V 1 base and J 4 bases, with 13 bases left between them. This CDR3 is 16 amino acids long. Germline values: CDR1 LNHNV, CDR2 YYDKDF (reference sequence). CDR3 sequence (DNA): TGTGCCACCAGCAGAGTAAGCAGGGGTTATAATGAAAAACTGTTTTTT. Protein: CATSRVSRGYNEKLFF.

This clone is a singleton in its sample. The rearrangement uses TRBV6-2 or TRBV6-3 and TRBJ2-1; D is ambiguous. The germline V and J ends were trimmed by 6 bases and 4 bases, with 19 bases remaining between them. The CDR3 contains 16 residues. Germline CDR1 MNHEY, CDR2 SVGEGT. CDR3 amino acids: CASSPGISPQYNEQFF. The CDR3 DNA sequence: TGTGCCAGCAGCCCTGGCATATCCCCCCAATACAATGAGCAGTTCTTC.

J is TRBJ2-1 and V is TRBV4-1, with 7 bases identical to TRBD1. The trim removed 0 bases at V and 1 base at J, leaving 6 bases unmatched. The length of the CDR3 is 17 residues. Germline V gene data show CDR1 as MGHRA and CDR2 as YSYEKL. The CDR3 loop is CASSQDPARGSYNEQFF. CDR3 coding DNA: TGCGCCAGCAGCCAAGATCCCGCCAGGGGGTCCTACAATGAGCAGTTCTTC.

The genes are TRBV5-1 and TRBJ1-1; D perhaps matches TRBD1 (5 bases). The V end was cut by 0 bases, the J end by 6 bases, with 18 bases between. The CDR3 extends over 16 amino acids. In germline, CDR1 is SGHRS, CDR2 YFSETQ. CDR3: CASSLVGGAPAPEAFF. The CDR3 region has the DNA TGCGCCAGCAGCTTGGTGGGGGGTGCCCCAGCGCCTGAAGCTTTCTTT.

The V and J genes are TRBV6-2 or TRBV6-3 and TRBJ2-7; tentative D call: TRBD1 (6 bases). The CDR3 runs 15 residues. V lost 5 bases, J lost 4 bases, and 18 bases lay in between. CDR1 and CDR2 (germline): MNHEY, SVGEGT. The CDR3 nucleotides read TGTGCCAGCAGTACACGCACCGGACAGATATACGAGCAGTACTTC. Its protein product is CASSTRTGQIYEQYF.

The chain has TRBV5-6 and TRBJ1-5, with a possible D match to TRBD1 (5 bases). Per the germline V gene, CDR1 is SGHDT and CDR2 is YYEEEE. The CDR3 consists of 14 residues. With 2 bases removed from V and 4 bases from J, the gap between germline ends came to 10 bases. CDR3 sequence reads: CASSLGHANQPQHF. In DNA, the CDR3 is TGTGCCAGCAGCTTAGGACACGCTAATCAGCCCCAGCATTTT.

This chain connects TRBV6-6 to TRBJ2-7; 8 bases agree with TRBD1. With 4 bases clipped from V and 7 bases from J, the junction kept 12 bases outside the gene matches. Looked up from germline, CDR1 is MNHNY and CDR2 is SVGAGI (reference sequence). This CDR3 comprises 15 residues. CDR3 bases: TGTGCCAGCAGTTCGTCGCCCGGACAGGGCGGGGAGCAGTACTTC. This sequence encodes CASSSSPGQGGEQYF.

The chain has TRBV28 and TRBJ2-7; D not certain. V lost 3 bases to trimming and J lost 11 bases, with 11 bases between them. The germline CDR1 and CDR2 sequences are MDHEN and SYDVKM. This CDR3 is 11 amino acids long. CDR3 sequence (DNA): TGTGCCAGCAGTTTCGCGGCCGAAGAGTACTTC. Protein: CASSFAAEEYF.

This clone was picked up a small number of times. The chain links TRBV18 to TRBJ1-3; D not resolved. Trimming removed 3 bases at V and 4 bases at J, with 13 bases between. The germline gives CDR1 KGHSH, CDR2 LQKENI. This CDR3 has 15 residues. CDR3 residues: CASSPSGYVGNTIYF. DNA for the CDR3: TGTGCCAGCTCACCCAGCGGATACGTGGGAAACACCATATATTTT.

This rearrangement joins TRBV4-1 to TRBJ2-2; no clear D gene. CDR1 MGHRA and CDR2 YSYEKL come from the germline V gene. Trimming removed 3 bases at V and 1 base at J, with 3 bases between. The CDR3 totals 13 residues. The CDR3 protein is CASSHQNTGELFF. DNA for the CDR3: TGCGCCAGCAGCCATCAGAACACCGGGGAGCTGTTTTTT.

This clone is a singleton in its sample. The chain couples TRBV4-1 to TRBJ1-6; D gene uncertain. The CDR3 loop spans 15 amino acids. V lost 1 base to trimming and J lost 7 bases, with 11 bases between them. Germline V lookup: CDR1 MGHRA, CDR2 YSYEKL. CDR3 amino acids: CASSQGEQKNSPLHF. CDR3 sequence (DNA): TGCGCCAGCAGCCAAGGAGAACAGAAAAATTCACCCCTCCACTTT.

The chain recombines TRBV7-9 with TRBJ1-4; D uncertain. The germline V gene encodes CDR1 SEHNR and CDR2 FQNEAQ (reference sequence). The CDR3 extends over 14 amino acids. Trimming shortened V by 3 bases and J by 1 base, and 6 bases separated the two germline ends. The CDR3 nucleotides read TGTGCCAGCAGCTTGGGGAGAACTAATGAAAAACTGTTTTTT. Amino acid sequence: CASSLGRTNEKLFF.

The chain couples TRBV5-1 to TRBJ2-1; weak D call: TRBD2 (6 bases). V gave up 5 bases and J gave up 4 bases, with 13 bases separating them. The CDR3 has 14 amino acids. Germline V gives CDR1 SGHRS, CDR2 YFSETQ. CDR3 protein: CASRLSGTYNEQFF. In DNA form, the CDR3 reads TGCGCCAGCAGGTTATCCGGGACTTACAATGAGCAGTTCTTC. Variable domain in full (rest from reference TRBV5-1 and TRBJ2-1): KAGVTQTPRYLIKTRGQQVTLSCSPISGHRSVSWYQQTPGQGLQFLFEYFSETQRNKGNFPGRFSGRQFSNSRSEMNVSTLELGDSALYLCASRLSGTYNEQFFGPGTRLTVL.

This clone was picked up a small number of times. The V call is TRBV11-2, the J call TRBJ1-1; 8 bases are shared with TRBD1. The CDR3 length is 15 residues. J gave up 4 bases and V 5 bases, and 9 bases lay outside the gene matches. Germline V gives CDR1 SGHAT, CDR2 FQNNGV. The CDR3 protein is CASSRLIRGLTEAFF. CDR3 sequence (DNA): TGTGCCAGCAGCCGTTTAATCAGGGGGCTCACTGAAGCTTTCTTT.

V and J are TRBV28 and TRBJ2-4; 8 nucleotides agree with TRBD1. There are 16 residues in the CDR3. Germline values: CDR1 MDHEN, CDR2 SYDVKM. J gave up 10 bases and V 3 bases, and 14 bases lay outside the gene matches. The CDR3 DNA is TGTGCCAGCAGTTTGGGACGCACCGGGACAGGACCAATTCAGTACTTC. Its translation: CASSLGRTGTGPIQYF. The full variable domain, rest sourced from reference TRBV28 and TRBJ2-4, is DVKVTQSSRYLVKRTGEKVFLECVQDMDHENMFWYRQDPGLGLRLIYFSYDVKMKEKGDIPEGYSVSREKKERFSLILESASTNQTSMYLCASSLGRTGTGPIQYFGAGTRLSVL.

This clone has ten or more counts. The rearrangement links TRBV7-8 to TRBJ1-1; D perhaps matches TRBD1 (6 bases). The CDR3 length is 15 residues. V was shortened by 3 bases and J by 4 bases, with 15 bases between the two germline ends. Germline V CDR1 and CDR2: SGHVS, FQNEAQ. The CDR3 nucleotides are TGTGCCAGCAGCTTTACTACAGGGTGGGGCACTGAAGCTTTCTTT. It codes for CASSFTTGWGTEAFF.

This chain links TRBV27 with TRBJ2-1; 7 nucleotides align to TRBD2. The J segment lost 10 bases and the V segment lost 6 bases, leaving 12 bases of the junction unmatched. The CDR3 is 14 amino acids. Germline V CDR1 and CDR2: MNHEY, SMNVEV (reference sequence). This CDR3 reads CASSPLAASLEQFF. The CDR3 nucleotides are TGTGCCAGCAGCCCTCTAGCGGCCTCGTTAGAGCAGTTCTTC.

The chain combines TRBV28 with TRBJ1-4; D unresolved. V dropped 0 bases and J dropped 5 bases, with 13 bases sitting between them. Per the germline V gene, CDR1 is MDHEN and CDR2 is SYDVKM. The CDR3 runs 16 residues. The CDR3 here is CASSLWERFANEKLFF. The DNA of the CDR3 is TGTGCCAGCAGTTTATGGGAGAGGTTCGCGAATGAAAAACTGTTTTTT.

The chain links TRBV11-2 to TRBJ1-5, with a possible D match to TRBD1 (5 bases). Trimming cost V 0 bases and J 5 bases, with 8 bases left between them. Germline assignment: CDR1 SGHAT and CDR2 FQNNGV. The CDR3 consists of 14 residues. The CDR3 DNA reads TGTGCCAGCAGCTTAGAGGGGCAAGATCAGCCCCAGCATTTT. This gives the protein CASSLEGQDQPQHF.

The rearrangement joins TRBV3-1 (or the pseudogene TRBV3-2) to TRBJ1-5, with D possibly matching TRBD1 (5 bases). The ends were cut back, 3 bases at V and 9 bases at J, with 9 bases in the middle. The CDR3 is 12 amino acids. Germline CDR1 LGHDT, CDR2 YNNKEL (reference sequence). The CDR3 reads CASSHGGLPQHF. In nucleotides, the CDR3 is TGTGCCAGCAGCCACGGGGGGTTGCCCCAGCATTTT.